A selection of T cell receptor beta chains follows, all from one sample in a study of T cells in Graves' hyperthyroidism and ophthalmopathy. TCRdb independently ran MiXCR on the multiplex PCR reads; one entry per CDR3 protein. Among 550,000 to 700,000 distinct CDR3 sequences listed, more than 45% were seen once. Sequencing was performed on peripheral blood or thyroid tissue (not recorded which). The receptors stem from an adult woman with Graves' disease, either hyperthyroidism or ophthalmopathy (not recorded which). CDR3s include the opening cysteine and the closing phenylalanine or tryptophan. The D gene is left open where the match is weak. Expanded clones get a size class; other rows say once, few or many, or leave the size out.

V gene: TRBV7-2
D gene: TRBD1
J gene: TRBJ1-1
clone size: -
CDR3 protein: CASSPSGQVEAFF
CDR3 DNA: TGTGCCAGCAGCCCCTCGGGACAGGTTGAAGCTTTCTTT

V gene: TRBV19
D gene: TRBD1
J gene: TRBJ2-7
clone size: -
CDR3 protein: CASRSGGAQYF
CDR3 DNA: TGTGCCAGCCGATCAGGGGGCGCGCAGTACTTC

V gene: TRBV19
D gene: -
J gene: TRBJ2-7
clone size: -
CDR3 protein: CAIRKHANTGEQYF
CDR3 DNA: TGTGCCATTCGTAAACATGCGAACACCGGGGAGCAGTACTTC

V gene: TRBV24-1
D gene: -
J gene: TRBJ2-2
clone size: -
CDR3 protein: CATSDQQWAGELFF
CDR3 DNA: TGTGCCACCAGTGATCAACAATGGGCCGGGGAGCTGTTTTTT

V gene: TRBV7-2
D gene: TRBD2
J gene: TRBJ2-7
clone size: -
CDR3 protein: CASSSSSGGYEQYF
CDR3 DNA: TGTGCCAGCAGCTCGTCTAGCGGGGGCTACGAGCAGTACTTC

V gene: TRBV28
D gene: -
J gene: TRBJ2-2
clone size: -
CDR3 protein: CASSSPSSNTGELFF
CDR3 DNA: TGTGCCAGCAGTTCCCCCAGCTCGAACACCGGGGAGCTGTTTTTT

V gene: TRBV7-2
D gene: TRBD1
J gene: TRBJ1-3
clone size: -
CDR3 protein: CASSQRQGYLSGNTIYF
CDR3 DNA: TGTGCCAGCAGCCAGCGACAGGGGTATCTATCTGGAAACACCATATATTTT

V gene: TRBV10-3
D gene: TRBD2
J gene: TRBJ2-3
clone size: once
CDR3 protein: CAITLDGRADTQYF
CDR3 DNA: TGTGCCATCACCTTGGACGGGAGGGCAGATACGCAGTATTTT

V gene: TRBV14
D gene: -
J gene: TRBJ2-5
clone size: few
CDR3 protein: CASSPLGGLQETQYF
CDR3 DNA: TGTGCCAGCAGCCCCCTGGGAGGCCTCCAAGAGACCCAGTACTTC

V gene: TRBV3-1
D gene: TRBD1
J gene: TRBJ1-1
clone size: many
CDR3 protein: CASSHGPGGKYTEAFF
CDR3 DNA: TGTGCCAGCAGCCATGGTCCAGGGGGCAAATACACTGAAGCTTTCTTT

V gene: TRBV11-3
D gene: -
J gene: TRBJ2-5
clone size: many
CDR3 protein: CASSLGSKAQETQYF
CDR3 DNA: TGTGCCAGCAGCTTAGGATCCAAGGCCCAAGAGACCCAGTACTTC

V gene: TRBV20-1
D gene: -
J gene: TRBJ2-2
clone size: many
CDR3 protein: CSAAEVVGGELFF
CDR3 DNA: TGCAGTGCCGCAGAGGTCGTCGGCGGGGAGCTGTTTTTT

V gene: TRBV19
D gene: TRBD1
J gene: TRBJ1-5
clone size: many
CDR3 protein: CASSPGDSLYQPQHF
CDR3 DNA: TGTGCCAGTAGCCCCGGGGACAGCCTCTATCAGCCCCAGCATTTT

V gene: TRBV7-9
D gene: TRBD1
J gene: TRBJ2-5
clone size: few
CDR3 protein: CASSLRTGGRETQYF
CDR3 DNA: TGTGCCAGCAGCCTGAGGACAGGGGGAAGGGAGACCCAGTACTTC

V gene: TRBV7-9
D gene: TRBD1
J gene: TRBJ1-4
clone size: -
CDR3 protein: CASSPDRGPDEKLFF
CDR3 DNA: TGTGCCAGCAGTCCTGACAGGGGACCTGACGAAAAACTGTTTTTT

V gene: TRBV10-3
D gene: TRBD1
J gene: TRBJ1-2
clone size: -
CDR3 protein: CAIQGAGVSNYGYTF
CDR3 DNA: TGTGCCATTCAGGGGGCTGGGGTCTCCAACTATGGCTACACCTTC

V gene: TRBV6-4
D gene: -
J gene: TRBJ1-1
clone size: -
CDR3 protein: CASAGQGVMNTEAFF
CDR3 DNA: TGTGCCAGCGCCGGCCAAGGGGTCATGAACACTGAAGCTTTCTTT

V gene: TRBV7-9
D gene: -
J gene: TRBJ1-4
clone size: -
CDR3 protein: CASSSLDIANEKLFF
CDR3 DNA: TGTGCCAGCAGCTCCCTGGACATCGCCAATGAAAAACTGTTTTTT

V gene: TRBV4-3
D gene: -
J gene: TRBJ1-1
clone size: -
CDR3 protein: CASSQERVRGSEAFF
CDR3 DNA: TGCGCCAGCAGCCAAGAGAGGGTGAGGGGCTCTGAAGCTTTCTTT

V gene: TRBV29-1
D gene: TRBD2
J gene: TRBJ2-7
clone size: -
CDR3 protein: CSVGGTSGSNEQYF
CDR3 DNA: TGCAGCGTTGGAGGGACTAGCGGGAGTAACGAGCAGTACTTC

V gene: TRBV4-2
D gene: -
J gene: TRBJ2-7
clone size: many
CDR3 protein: CASSRSQGGEQYF
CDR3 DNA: TGTGCCAGCAGCCGGTCACAGGGAGGGGAGCAGTACTTC

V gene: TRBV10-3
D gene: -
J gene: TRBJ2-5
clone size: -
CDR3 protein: CAISEAGQEGMMETQYF
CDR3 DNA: TGTGCCATCAGTGAGGCTGGGCAGGAGGGGATGATGGAGACCCAGTACTTC

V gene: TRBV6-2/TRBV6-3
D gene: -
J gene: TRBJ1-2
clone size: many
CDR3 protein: CASSQTDGYTF
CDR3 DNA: TGTGCCAGCAGCCAGACGGATGGCTACACCTTC

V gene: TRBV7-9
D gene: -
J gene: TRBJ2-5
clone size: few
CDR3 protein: CASSRDQTKETQYF
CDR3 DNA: TGTGCCAGCAGCCGGGACCAAACGAAAGAGACCCAGTACTTC

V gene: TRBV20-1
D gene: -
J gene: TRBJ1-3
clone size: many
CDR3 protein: CSADAAVSGNTIYF
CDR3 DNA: TGCAGTGCTGACGCAGCGGTCTCTGGAAACACCATATATTTT

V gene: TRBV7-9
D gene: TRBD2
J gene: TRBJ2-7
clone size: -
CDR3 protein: CASSFGLAYEQHF
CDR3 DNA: TGTGCCAGCAGCTTCGGACTAGCCTACGAGCAGCACTTC

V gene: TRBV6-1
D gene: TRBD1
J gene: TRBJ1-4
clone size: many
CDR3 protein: CATQLGQGNEKLFF
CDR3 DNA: TGTGCCACCCAGCTCGGACAGGGTAATGAAAAACTGTTTTTT

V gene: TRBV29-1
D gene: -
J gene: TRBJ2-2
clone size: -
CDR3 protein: CSVEGGGEAGELFF
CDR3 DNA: TGCAGCGTTGAGGGAGGTGGGGAGGCCGGGGAGCTGTTTTTT

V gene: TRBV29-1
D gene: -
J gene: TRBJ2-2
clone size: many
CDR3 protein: CSVEARLGAANTGELFF
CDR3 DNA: TGCAGCGTTGAGGCCCGCTTGGGAGCGGCTAACACCGGGGAGCTGTTTTTT

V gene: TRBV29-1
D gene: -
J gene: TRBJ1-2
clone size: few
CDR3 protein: CSVARQNYGYTF
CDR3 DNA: TGCAGCGTTGCTCGGCAGAACTATGGCTACACCTTC

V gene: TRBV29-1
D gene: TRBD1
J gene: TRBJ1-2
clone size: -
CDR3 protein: CSIRQGTNYGYTF
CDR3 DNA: TGCAGCATAAGACAGGGCACTAACTATGGCTACACCTTC

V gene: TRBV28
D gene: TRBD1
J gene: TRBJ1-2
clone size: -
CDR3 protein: CASSSITGALFPGYTF
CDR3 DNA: TGTGCCAGCAGTTCGATAACAGGGGCCCTTTTTCCTGGCTACACCTTC

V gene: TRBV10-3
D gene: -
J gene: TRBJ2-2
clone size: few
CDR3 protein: CAISEEGNTGELFF
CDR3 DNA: TGTGCCATCAGTGAGGAGGGGAACACCGGGGAGCTGTTTTTT

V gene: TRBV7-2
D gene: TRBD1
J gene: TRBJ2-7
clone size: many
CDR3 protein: CASSSEPGRQGIHEQYF
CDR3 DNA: TGTGCCAGCAGCTCCGAGCCAGGTAGACAGGGGATCCACGAGCAGTACTTC

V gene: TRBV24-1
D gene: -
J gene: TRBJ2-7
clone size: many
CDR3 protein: CATSDAGWSYEQYF
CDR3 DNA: TGTGCCACCAGTGATGCCGGGTGGTCCTACGAGCAGTACTTC

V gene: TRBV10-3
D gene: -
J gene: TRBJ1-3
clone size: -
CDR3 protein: CAISAERSGNTIYF
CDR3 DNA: TGTGCCATCAGTGCGGAGAGGTCCGGAAACACCATATATTTT

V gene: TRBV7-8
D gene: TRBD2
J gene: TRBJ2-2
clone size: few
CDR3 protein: CASSPPGLAMDGELFF
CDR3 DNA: TGTGCCAGCTCACCTCCGGGACTAGCGATGGACGGGGAGCTGTTTTTT

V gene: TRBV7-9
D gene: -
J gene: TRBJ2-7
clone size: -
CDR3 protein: CASSPRQDSYEQYF
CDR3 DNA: TGTGCCAGCAGCCCTCGACAGGATTCCTACGAGCAGTACTTC

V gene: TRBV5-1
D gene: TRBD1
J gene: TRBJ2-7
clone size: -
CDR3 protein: CASSPRTGPYEQYF
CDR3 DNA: TGCGCCAGCAGCCCTCGGACAGGCCCCTACGAGCAGTACTTC

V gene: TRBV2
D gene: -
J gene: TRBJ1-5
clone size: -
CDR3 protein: CASSRTGQPQHF
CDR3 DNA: TGTGCCAGCAGTCGGACCGGACAGCCCCAGCATTTT

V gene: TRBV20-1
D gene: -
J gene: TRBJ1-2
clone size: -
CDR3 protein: CSVSEGRFGYTF
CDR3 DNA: TGCAGCGTATCCGAAGGGAGGTTTGGCTACACCTTC

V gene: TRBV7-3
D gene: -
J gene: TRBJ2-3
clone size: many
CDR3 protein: CASSFGPNGMDTQYF
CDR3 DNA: TGTGCCAGCAGCTTTGGTCCTAATGGCATGGATACGCAGTATTTT

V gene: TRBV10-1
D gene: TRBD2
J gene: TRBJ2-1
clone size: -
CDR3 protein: CASSESKIAGGFNEQFF
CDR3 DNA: TGCGCCAGCAGTGAGTCGAAGATAGCGGGAGGGTTCAATGAGCAGTTCTTC

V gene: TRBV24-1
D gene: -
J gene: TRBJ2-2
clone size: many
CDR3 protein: CATSDFAERSTGELFF
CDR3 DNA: TGTGCCACCAGTGACTTTGCAGAGCGGAGCACCGGGGAGCTGTTTTTT

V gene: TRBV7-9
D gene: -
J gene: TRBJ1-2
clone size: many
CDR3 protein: CASSSPPAPPDNYGYTF
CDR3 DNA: TGTGCCAGCAGCTCCCCCCCCGCCCCGCCTGATAACTATGGCTACACCTTC

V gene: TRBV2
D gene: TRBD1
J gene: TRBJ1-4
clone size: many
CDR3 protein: CASSGGTVNEKLFF
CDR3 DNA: TGTGCCAGCAGTGGCGGGACAGTAAATGAAAAACTGTTTTTT

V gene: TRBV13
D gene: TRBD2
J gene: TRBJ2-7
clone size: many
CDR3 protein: CASSPRLAGGQYF
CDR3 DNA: TGTGCCAGCAGCCCTAGACTAGCGGGAGGGCAGTACTTC

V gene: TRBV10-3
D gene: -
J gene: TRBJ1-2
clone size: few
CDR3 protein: CAIRGDIGTGVGCTF
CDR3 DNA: TGTGCCATCCGGGGAGACATAGGAACGGGCGTTGGATGCACCTTC

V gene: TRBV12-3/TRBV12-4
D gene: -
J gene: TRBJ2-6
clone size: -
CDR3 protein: CASSWPRGTGANVLTF
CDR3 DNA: TGTGCCAGCAGTTGGCCGAGGGGAACCGGGGCCAACGTCCTGACTTTC

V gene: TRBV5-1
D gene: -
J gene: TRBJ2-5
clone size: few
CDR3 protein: CASSTVSGGEETQYF
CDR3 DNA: TGCGCCAGCAGCACGGTTTCGGGGGGCGAAGAGACCCAGTACTTC

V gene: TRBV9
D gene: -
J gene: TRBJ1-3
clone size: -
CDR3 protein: CASSSGSGYF
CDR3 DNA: TGTGCCAGCAGCTCCGGTTCCGGATATTTT

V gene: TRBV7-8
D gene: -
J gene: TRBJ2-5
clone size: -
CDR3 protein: CASSFFRVAEGETQYF
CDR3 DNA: TGTGCCAGCAGCTTTTTTAGGGTAGCGGAGGGGGAGACCCAGTACTTC

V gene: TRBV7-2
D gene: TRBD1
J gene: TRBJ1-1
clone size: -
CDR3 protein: CASSSGTASSTEAFF
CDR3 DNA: TGTGCCAGCAGCTCCGGGACAGCATCCTCCACTGAAGCTTTCTTT

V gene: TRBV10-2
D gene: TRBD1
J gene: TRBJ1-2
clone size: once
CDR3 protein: CASSEFTGGRSYTF
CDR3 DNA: TGCGCCAGCAGTGAGTTTACAGGGGGTAGGAGCTACACCTTC

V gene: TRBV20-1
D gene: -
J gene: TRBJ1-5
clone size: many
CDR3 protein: CSARREGGQPQHF
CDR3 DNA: TGCAGTGCTAGAAGGGAGGGAGGCCAGCCCCAGCATTTT